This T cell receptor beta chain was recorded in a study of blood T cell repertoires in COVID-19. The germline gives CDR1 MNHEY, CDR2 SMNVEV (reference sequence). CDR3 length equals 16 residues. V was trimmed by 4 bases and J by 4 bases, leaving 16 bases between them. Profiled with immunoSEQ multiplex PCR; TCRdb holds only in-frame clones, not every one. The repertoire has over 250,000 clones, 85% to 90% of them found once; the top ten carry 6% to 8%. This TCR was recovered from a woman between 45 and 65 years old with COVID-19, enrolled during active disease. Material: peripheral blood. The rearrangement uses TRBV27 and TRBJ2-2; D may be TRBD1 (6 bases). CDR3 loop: CASSSEYDRFTGELFF. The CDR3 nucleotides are TGTGCCAGCAGTTCGGAGTACGACAGGTTCACCGGGGAGCTGTTTTTT.